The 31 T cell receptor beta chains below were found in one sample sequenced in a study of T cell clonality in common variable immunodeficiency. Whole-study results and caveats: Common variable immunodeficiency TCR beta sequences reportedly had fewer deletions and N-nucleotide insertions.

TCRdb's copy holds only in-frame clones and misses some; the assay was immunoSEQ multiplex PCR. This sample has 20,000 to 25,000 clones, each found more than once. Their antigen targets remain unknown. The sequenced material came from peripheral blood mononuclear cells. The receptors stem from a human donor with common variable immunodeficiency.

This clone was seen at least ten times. The CDR3 spells CASSPLVGAGNTIYF. CDR3 bases read: TGTGCCAGCAGCCCCCTAGTAGGCGCTGGAAACACC. The chain recombines TRBV11-2 with TRBJ1-3, with D unclear. The read ends 3 residues early relative to the CDR3; the germline J gene fills the gap. The V gene lost 5 bases and the J gene lost 2 bases, with 13 bases spanning the gap. The CDR3 extends over 15 amino acids. Per germline, CDR1 SGHAT and CDR2 FQNNGV.

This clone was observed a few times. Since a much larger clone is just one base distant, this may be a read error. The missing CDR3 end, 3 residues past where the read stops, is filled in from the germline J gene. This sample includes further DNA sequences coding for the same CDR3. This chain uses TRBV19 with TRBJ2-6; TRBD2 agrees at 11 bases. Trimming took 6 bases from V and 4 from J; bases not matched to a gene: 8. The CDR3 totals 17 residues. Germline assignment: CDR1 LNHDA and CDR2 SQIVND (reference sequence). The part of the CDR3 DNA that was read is TGTGCCAGTAGGACGACTAGCGGGGTCTCGGGGGCCAACGTC. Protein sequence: CASRTTSGVSGANV. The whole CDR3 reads CASRTTSGVSGANVLTF.

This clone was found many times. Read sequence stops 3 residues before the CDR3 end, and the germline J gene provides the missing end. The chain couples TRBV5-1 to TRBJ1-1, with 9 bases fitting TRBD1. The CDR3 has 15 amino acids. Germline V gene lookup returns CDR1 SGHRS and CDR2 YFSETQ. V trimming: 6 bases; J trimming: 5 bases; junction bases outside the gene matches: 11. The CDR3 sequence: CASNPQGAAGTEAFF. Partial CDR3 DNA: TGCGCCAGCAACCCACAGGGGGCGGCAGGGACTGAA. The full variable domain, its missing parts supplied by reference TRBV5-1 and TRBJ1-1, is KAGVTQTPRYLIKTRGQQVTLSCSPISGHRSVSWYQQTPGQGLQFLFEYFSETQRNKGNFPGRFSGRQFSNSRSEMNVSTLELGDSALYLCASNPQGAAGTEAFFGQGTRLTVV.

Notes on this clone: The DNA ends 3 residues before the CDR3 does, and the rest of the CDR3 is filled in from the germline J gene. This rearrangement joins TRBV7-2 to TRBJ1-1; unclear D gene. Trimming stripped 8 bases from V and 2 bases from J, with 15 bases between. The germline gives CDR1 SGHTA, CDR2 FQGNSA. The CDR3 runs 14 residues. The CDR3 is CASGRDLLNTEAFF. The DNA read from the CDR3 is TGTGCCAGCGGCCGCGACCTACTAAACACTGAA.

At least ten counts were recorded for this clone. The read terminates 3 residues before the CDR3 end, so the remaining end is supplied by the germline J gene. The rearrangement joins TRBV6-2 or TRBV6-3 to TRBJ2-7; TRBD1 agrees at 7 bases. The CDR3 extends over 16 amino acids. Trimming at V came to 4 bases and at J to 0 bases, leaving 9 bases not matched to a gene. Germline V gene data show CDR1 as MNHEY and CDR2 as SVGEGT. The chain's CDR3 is CASSSRGLDPSYEQYF. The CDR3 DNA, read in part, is TGTGCCAGCAGTTCTAGGGGGCTAGACCCCTCCTACGAG.

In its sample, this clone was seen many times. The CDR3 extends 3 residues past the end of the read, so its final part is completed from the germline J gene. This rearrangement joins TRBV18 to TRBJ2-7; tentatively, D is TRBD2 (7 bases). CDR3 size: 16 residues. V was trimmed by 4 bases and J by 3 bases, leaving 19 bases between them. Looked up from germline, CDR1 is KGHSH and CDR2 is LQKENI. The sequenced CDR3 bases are TGTGCCAGCTCACGGGGAGGGGCGGGGGCCTTCTACGAG. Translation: CASSRGGAGAFYE. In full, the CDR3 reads CASSRGGAGAFYEQYF. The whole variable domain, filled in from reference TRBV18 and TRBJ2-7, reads NAGVMQNPRHLVRRRGQEARLRCSPMKGHSHVYWYRQLPEEGLKFMVYLQKENIIDESGMPKERFSAEFPKEGPSILRIQQVVRGDSAAYFCASSRGGAGAFYEQYFGPGTRLTVT.

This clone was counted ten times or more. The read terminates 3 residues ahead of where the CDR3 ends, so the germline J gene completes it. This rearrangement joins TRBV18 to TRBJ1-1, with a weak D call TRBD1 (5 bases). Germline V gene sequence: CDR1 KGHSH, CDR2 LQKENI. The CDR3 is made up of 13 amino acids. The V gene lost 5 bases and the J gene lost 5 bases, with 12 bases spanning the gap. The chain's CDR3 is CASSTGGGTEAFF. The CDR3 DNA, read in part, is TGTGCCAGCTCAACTGGGGGGGGGACTGAA. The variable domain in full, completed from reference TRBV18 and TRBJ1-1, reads NAGVMQNPRHLVRRRGQEARLRCSPMKGHSHVYWYRQLPEEGLKFMVYLQKENIIDESGMPKERFSAEFPKEGPSILRIQQVVRGDSAAYFCASSTGGGTEAFFGQGTRLTVV.

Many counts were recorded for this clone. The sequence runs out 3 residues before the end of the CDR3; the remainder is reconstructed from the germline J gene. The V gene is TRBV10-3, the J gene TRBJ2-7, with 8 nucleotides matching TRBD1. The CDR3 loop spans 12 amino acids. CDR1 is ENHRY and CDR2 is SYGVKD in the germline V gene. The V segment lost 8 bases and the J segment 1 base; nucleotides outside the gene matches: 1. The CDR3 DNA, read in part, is TGTGCCATCGGACAGGGATCCTACGAG. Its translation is CAIGQGSYE. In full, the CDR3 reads CAIGQGSYEQYF.

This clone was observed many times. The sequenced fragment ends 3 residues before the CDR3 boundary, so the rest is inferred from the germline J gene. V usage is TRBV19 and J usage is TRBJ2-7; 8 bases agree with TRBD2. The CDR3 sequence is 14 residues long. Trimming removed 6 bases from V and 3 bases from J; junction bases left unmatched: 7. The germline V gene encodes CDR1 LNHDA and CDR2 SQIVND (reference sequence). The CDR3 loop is CASRAAGGGYEQYF. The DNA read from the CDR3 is TGTGCCAGTAGGGCCGCGGGGGGCGGCTACGAG.

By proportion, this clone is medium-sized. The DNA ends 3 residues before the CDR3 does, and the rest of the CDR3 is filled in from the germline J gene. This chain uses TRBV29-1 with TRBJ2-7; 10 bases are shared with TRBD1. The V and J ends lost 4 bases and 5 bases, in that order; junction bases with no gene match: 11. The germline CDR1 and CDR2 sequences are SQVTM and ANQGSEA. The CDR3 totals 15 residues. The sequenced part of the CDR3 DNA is TGCAGCGTTGGAAGGCTTCCGGGACAGGGGAACGAG. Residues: CSVGRLPGQGNE. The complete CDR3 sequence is CSVGRLPGQGNEQYF.

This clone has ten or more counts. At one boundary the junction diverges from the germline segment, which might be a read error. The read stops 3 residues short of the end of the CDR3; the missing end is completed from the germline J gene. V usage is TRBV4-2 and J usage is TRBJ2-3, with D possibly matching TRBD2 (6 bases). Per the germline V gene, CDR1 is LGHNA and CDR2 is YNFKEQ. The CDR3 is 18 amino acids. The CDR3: CASSQGLAAGELTDTQYF. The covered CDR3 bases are TGCGCCAGCAGCCAAGGATTGGCAGCGGGCGAACTCACAGATACG.

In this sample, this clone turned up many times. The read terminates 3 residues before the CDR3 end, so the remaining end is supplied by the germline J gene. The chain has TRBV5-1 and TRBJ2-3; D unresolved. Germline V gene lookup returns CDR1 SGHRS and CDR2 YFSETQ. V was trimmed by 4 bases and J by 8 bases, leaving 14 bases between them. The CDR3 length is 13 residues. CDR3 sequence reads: CASSPLTQGTQYF. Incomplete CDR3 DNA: TGCGCCAGCAGCCCATTGACTCAAGGTACG. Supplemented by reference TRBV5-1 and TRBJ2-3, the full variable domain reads KAGVTQTPRYLIKTRGQQVTLSCSPISGHRSVSWYQQTPGQGLQFLFEYFSETQRNKGNFPGRFSGRQFSNSRSEMNVSTLELGDSALYLCASSPLTQGTQYFGPGTRLTVL.

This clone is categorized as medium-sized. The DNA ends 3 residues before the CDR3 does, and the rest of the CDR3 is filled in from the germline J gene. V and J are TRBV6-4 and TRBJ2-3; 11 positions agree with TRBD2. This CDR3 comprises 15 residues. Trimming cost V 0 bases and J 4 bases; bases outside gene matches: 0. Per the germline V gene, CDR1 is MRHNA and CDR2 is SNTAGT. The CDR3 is CASSDSSGGADTQYF. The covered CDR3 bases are TGTGCCAGCAGTGACTCTAGCGGGGGGGCAGATACG.

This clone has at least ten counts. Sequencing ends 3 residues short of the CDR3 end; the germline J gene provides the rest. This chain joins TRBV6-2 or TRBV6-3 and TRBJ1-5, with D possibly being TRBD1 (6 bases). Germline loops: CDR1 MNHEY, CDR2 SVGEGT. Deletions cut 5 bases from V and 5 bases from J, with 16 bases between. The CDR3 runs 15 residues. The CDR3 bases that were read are TGTGCCAGCAGTCTACAGGGAAGGTTGGATCAGCCC. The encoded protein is CASSLQGRLDQP. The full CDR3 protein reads CASSLQGRLDQPQHF.

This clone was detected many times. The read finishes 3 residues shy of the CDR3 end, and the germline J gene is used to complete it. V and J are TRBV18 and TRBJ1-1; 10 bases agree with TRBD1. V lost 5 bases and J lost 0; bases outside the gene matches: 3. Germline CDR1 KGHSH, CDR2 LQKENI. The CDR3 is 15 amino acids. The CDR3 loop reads CASSDRGPMNTEAFF. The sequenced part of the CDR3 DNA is TGTGCCAGCTCAGACAGGGGGCCTATGAACACTGAA.

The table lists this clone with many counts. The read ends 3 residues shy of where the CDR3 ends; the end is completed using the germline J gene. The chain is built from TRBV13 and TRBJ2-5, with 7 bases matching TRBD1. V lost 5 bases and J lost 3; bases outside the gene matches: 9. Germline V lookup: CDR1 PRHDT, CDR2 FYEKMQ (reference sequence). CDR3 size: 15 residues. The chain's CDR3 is CASSPHRDSKETQYF. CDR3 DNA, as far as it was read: TGTGCCAGCAGCCCACACCGGGACAGCAAAGAGACC.

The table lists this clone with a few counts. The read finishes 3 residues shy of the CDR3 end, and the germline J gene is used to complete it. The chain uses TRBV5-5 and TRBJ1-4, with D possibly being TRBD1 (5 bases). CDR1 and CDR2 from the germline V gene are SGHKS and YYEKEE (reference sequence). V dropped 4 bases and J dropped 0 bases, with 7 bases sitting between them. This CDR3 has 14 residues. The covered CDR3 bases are TGTGCCAGCAGCCCGACAGCAACTAATGAAAAA. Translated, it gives CASSPTATNEK. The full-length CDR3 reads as CASSPTATNEKLFF. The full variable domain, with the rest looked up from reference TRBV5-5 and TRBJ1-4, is DAGVTQSPTHLIKTRGQQVTLRCSPISGHKSVSWYQQVLGQGPQFIFQYYEKEERGRGNFPDRFSARQFPNYSSELNVNALLLGDSALYLCASSPTATNEKLFFGSGTQLSVL.

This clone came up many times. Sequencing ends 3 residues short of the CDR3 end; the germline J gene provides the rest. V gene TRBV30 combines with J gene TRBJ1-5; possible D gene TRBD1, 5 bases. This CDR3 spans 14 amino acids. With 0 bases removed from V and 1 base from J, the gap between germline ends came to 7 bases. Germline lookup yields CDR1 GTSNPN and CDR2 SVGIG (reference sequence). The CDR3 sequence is CAWSVGGSNQPQHF. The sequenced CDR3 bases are TGTGCCTGGAGTGTTGGGGGGAGCAATCAGCCC. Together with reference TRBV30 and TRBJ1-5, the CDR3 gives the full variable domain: SQTIHQWPATLVQPVGSPLSLECTVEGTSNPNLYWYRQAAGRGLQLLFYSVGIGQISSEVPQNLSASRPQDRQFILSSKKLLLSDSGFYLCAWSVGGSNQPQHFGDGTRLSIL.

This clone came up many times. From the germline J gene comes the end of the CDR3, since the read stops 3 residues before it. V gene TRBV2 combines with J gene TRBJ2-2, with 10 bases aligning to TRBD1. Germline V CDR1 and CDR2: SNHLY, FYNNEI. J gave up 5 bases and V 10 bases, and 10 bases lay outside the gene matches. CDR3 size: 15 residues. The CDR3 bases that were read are TGTGCCACGGCTCTAGGGGGACAGGGGACCGGGGAG. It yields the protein CATALGGQGTGE. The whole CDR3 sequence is CATALGGQGTGELFF.

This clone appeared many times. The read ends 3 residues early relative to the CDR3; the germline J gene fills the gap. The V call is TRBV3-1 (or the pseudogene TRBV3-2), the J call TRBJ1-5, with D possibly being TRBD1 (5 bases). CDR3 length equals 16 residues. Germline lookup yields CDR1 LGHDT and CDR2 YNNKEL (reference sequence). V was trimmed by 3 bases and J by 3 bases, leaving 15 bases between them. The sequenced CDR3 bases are TGTGCCAGCAGCCATAGCGGGACGGACTTCAATCAGCCC. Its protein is CASSHSGTDFNQP. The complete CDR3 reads CASSHSGTDFNQPQHF.

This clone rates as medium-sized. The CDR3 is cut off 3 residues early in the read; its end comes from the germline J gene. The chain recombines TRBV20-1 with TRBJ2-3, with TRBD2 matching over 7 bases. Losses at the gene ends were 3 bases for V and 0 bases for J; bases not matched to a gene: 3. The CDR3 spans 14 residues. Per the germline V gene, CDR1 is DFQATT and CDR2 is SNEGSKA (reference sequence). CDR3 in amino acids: CSARAGVSTDTQYF. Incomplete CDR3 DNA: TGCAGTGCTAGGGCGGGGGTAAGCACAGATACG.

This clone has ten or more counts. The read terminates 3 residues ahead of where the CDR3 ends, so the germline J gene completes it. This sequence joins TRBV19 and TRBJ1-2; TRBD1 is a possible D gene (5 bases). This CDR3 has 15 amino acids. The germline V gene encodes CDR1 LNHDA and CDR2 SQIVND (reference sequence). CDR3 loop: CASRLLNRERGGYTF. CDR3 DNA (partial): TGTGCCAGTAGACTTCTTAATAGGGAGAGGGGCGGC.

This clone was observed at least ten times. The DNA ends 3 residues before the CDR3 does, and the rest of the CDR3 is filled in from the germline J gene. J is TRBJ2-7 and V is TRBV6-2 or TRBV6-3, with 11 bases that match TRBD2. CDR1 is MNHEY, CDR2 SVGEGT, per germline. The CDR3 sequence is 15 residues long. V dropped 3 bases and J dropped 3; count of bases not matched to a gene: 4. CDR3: CASSYGLAGGYEQYF. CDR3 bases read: TGTGCCAGCAGTTATGGCCTAGCGGGAGGCTACGAG.

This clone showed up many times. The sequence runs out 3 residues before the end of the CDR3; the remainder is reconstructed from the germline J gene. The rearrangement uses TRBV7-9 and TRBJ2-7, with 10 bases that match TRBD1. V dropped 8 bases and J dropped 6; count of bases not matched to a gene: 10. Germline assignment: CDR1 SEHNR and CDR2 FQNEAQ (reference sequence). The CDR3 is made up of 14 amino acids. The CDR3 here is CASAAGDRGFEQYF. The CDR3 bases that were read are TGTGCCAGCGCCGCAGGGGACAGGGGCTTCGAG.

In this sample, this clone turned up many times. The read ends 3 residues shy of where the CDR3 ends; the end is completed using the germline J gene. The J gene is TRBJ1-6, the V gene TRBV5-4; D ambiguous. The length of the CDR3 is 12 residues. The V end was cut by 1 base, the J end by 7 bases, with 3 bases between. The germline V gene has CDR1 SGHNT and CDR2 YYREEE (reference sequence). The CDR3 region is CASSLSNSPLHF. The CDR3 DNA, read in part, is TGTGCCAGCAGCTTGAGCAATTCACCC.

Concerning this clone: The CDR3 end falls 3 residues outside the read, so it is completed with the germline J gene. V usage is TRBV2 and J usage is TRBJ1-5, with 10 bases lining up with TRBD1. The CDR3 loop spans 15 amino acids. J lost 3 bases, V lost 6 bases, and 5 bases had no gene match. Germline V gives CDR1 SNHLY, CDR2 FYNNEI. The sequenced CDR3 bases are TGTGCCAGCAGCCCGGGACAGGGGATCAATCAGCCC. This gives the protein CASSPGQGINQP. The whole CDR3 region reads CASSPGQGINQPQHF.

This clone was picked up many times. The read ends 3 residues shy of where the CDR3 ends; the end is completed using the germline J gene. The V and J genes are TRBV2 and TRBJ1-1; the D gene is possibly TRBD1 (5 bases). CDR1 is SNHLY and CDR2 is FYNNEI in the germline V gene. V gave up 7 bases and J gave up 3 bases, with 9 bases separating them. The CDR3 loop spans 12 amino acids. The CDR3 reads CASNTGYTEAFF. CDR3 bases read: TGTGCCAGCAACACAGGATACACTGAA.

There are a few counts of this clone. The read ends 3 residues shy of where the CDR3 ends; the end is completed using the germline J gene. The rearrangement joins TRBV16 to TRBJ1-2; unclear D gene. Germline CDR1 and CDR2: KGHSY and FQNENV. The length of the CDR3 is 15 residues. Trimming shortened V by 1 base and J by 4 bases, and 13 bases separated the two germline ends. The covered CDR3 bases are TGTGCCAGCAGCCAATGGCGGGGAAATAGCTATGGC. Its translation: CASSQWRGNSYG. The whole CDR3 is CASSQWRGNSYGYTF.

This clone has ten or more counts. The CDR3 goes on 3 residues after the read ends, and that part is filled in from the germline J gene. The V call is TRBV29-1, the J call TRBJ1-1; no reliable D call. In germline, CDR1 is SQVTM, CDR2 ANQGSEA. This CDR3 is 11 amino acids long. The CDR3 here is CSVLVGLWAFF. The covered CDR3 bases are TGCAGCGTTCTGGTAGGGCTTTGG. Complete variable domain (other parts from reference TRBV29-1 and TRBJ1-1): SAVISQKPSRDICQRGTSLTIQCQVDSQVTMMFWYRQQPGQSLTLIATANQGSEATYESGFVIDKFPISRPNLTFSTLTVSNMSPEDSSIYLCSVLVGLWAFFGQGTRLTVV.

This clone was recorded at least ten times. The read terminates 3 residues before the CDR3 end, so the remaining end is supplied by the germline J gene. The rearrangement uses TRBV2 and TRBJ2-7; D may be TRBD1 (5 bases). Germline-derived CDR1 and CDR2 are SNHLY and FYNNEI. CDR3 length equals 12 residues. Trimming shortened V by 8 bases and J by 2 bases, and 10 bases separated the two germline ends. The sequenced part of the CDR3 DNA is TGTGCCAGCGGCAGGGCTACCTACGAG. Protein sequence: CASGRATYE. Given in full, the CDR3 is CASGRATYEQYF.

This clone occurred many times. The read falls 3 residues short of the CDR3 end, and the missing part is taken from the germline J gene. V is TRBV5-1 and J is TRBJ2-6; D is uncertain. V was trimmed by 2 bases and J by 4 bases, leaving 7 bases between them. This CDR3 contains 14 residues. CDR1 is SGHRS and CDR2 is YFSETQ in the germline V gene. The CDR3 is CASSLGGGANVLTF. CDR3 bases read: TGCGCCAGCAGCTTAGGTGGCGGGGCCAACGTC.